This T cell receptor (beta chain) appears in the sequencing data of a study of CD8 T cells in Susac syndrome. cDNA came from around 0.5 to 1 ug RNA primed by random hexamers. An immunoSEQ multiplex PCR amplified TCR beta CDR3 over 54 Vbeta and 13 Jbeta. TCRdb redid the calling of the immunoSEQ multiplex PCR reads with MiXCR, one entry per CDR3 protein. The sample holds 250,000 to 350,000 distinct CDR3 sequences, around 83% seen once. Sequencing of TCR beta was performed on blood CD8+ T cells and on blood CD4+ T cells. The receptor was derived from a human donor with multiple sclerosis. The sequenced sample was CD8+ T cells from PBMCs.

The CDR3 sequence is CASSTSREVYTGELFF. In DNA, the CDR3 is TGTGCCAGCAGTACCTCAAGAGAAGTTTACACCGGGGAGCTGTTTTTT. This chain connects TRBV27 to TRBJ2-2, with D hard to call. With 5 bases removed from V and 3 bases from J, the gap between germline ends came to 16 bases. The CDR3 sequence is 16 residues long. The V gene's germline CDR1 is MNHEY and CDR2 SMNVEV (reference sequence).